Listed below are T cell receptor beta chains from one sample, sequenced in a study of blood T cells in healthy people across ages. TCRdb reprocessed the 5' RACE reads with MiXCR, giving one entry per CDR3 protein. The sample includes some 900,000 distinct CDR3 sequences, around 48% of them seen just once. The sequencing input was blood. The receptors derive from a young man in good health. Each CDR3 is given with its conserved first and last residue. The D gene is left open where the match is weak. A clone size is listed for some rows: how often the clone was seen (once, few, many), or a class if it is expanded.

v_call,clone_size,d_call,j_call,cdr3_nt,cdr3_aa
TRBV24-1,many,NA,TRBJ1-2,TGTGCCACCAGTGATGGGACATCCGAAGCATTAGGCTATGGCTACACCTTC,CATSDGTSEALGYGYTF
TRBV4-3,NA,NA,TRBJ2-7,TGCGCCAGCAGCCAAGAAATACCGGGACTGAGAAGCTACGAGCAGTACTTC,CASSQEIPGLRSYEQYF
TRBV20-1,NA,NA,TRBJ1-3,TGCAGTGCTAGAGATGGGTCAGGGGCGAGCTCTGGAAACACCATATATTTT,CSARDGSGASSGNTIYF
TRBV6-2/TRBV6-3,few,NA,TRBJ1-2,TGTGCCAGCAGGCCGACAGGTGGAGGCTACACCTTC,CASRPTGGGYTF
TRBV29-1,NA,NA,TRBJ2-3,TGCAGCGTTTTGGCGGCTAGCACAGATACGCAGTATTTT,CSVLAASTDTQYF
TRBV4-1,few,TRBD1,TRBJ2-7,TGCGCCAGCAGCGTATCGACAGGGGTATACGAGCAGTACTTC,CASSVSTGVYEQYF
TRBV27,NA,NA,TRBJ1-2,TGTGCCAGCAGCCCTAGGCCTCTTCTGGGCTACACCTTC,CASSPRPLLGYTF
TRBV18,few,TRBD2,TRBJ2-5,TGTGCCAGCTCACCCACTAGCGGGGGTAATGGAGAGACCCAGTACTTC,CASSPTSGGNGETQYF
TRBV6-1,NA,NA,TRBJ2-7,TGTGCCAGCAGCGAAGGCGGAACCCTTCTTACCTACGAGCAGTACTTC,CASSEGGTLLTYEQYF
TRBV20-1,NA,NA,TRBJ1-2,TGCAGTGCTAGAGAAGGGCCGGCTAACTATGGCTACACCTTC,CSAREGPANYGYTF
TRBV10-3,NA,NA,TRBJ1-2,TGTGCCATCAGAGCCGGGAACTATGGCTACACCTTC,CAIRAGNYGYTF
TRBV20-1,NA,NA,TRBJ1-1,TGCAGTGCTAGATTCTTGAGCACTGAAGCTTTCTTT,CSARFLSTEAFF
TRBV10-3,NA,NA,TRBJ2-3,TGTGCCATCAGTGATAAAGGTGGAGTAGCGGGCACAGATACGCAGTATTTT,CAISDKGGVAGTDTQYF
TRBV4-2,NA,NA,TRBJ2-2,TGTGCCAGCAGCCAAGGCTACGCGAACACCGGGGAGCTGTTTTTT,CASSQGYANTGELFF
TRBV6-6,many,NA,TRBJ2-5,TGTGCCAGCAGTTCAGGGACCCAAGAGACCCAGTACTTC,CASSSGTQETQYF
TRBV6-2/TRBV6-3,few,TRBD2,TRBJ2-7,TGTGCCAGCAGCACCCGGGCGGCTAGCGGGGGGTACGAGCAGTACTTC,CASSTRAASGGYEQYF
TRBV4-1,once,NA,TRBJ2-7,TGCGCCAGCAGCCAGCACAGCAGCTCCTACGAGCAGTACTTC,CASSQHSSSYEQYF